The source of this T cell receptor (beta chain) is a study of blood T cell repertoires in COVID-19 (dated by TCRdb to about 2020). Background for the entire study: Samples covering the acute and convalescent phases of COVID-19 were provided by collaborators in the United States, Italy and Spain. The prospective study material was composed of cDNA or gDNA derived from T cells, B-cell-depleted T cells, or PBMCs. The dataset comprised deeply sampled blood TCRbeta repertoires from subjects exposed to, actively infected with, or recovered from COVID-19. The repertoires were released in a freely available public database intended as a resource for research on the immune response to SARS-CoV-2. The samples were drawn from the first 160 participants of the ongoing ImmuneRACE study and from more than 1,000 subjects provided by 6 global collaborators. Sample metadata almost always included a de-identified subject ID, COVID-19 status, age in years and sex. Where available, HLA class I and class II types were taken from metadata supplied by the sample provider and were not determined by assay-based typing. On the study overall, not on this receptor specifically: How much clinical and demographic metadata was included differed by source and by participant, and the metadata was provided uncurated.

TCRbeta CDR3 regions were amplified from genomic DNA using the immunoSEQ Assay, a bias-controlled multiplex PCR. The study's processing was this. Within the assay, amplification of reference gene primers was used to estimate how many nucleated cells each sample contained. To quantify the absolute abundance of each unique TCRbeta CDR3 rearrangement, sequence reads were collapsed and filtered. For each sample, productive Simpson clonality was calculated as the square root of Simpson's diversity index over productive rearrangements. This immuneACCESS table, as held by TCRdb, lists in-frame sequences with V and J called but not all clones. Of the missing ones, under half trace to an unresolved V gene in checked studies; the others have no known cause. V and J calls and clone size are given by that table; D and trimming were obtained from the DNA. This sample holds fewer than 85,000 clones; 60% to 80% were observed only once. Clones ranked in the top ten supply under 3% of the sample.

V and J are truncated by 7 bases and 10 bases respectively, leaving an intervening sequence of 22 bases. The CDR3 holds 14 amino acids from the cysteine to the phenylalanine. The DNA shown is the 42-base CDR3, in frame from base 1. CDR1 and CDR2, per the germline V gene (reference sequence), are MNHEY and SMNVEV. At one collaborating source in Seattle, patients were enrolled during active infection and were followed longitudinally through the course of disease. The collaborating institutions used their own protocols to collect whole blood in K2EDTA tubes. Collaborator samples were shipped for TCRbeta analysis as frozen whole blood, isolated PBMCs, or DNA extracted from either sample type. As to this clone: Its antigen is unknown. Base qualities are not recorded, but no much larger clone differs from it by a single base.

The chain was built from TRBV27 and TRBJ1-1; a weak D assignment points to TRBD1 (5 bases agree). The source of this sequence is a man aged 65-85 years with COVID-19, enrolled during active disease. Sequencing was done on a sample of peripheral blood. This receptor carries the CDR3 CASTPTGSDRGAFF. The DNA reads as follows: TGTGCCAGCACCCCAACAGGATCGGATAGAGGAGCTTTCTTT.